The source of this TCR delta chain is a study of gamma-delta chains in newborns, infants, children. Overall study context: Microbial exposure reportedly drives polyclonal innate γδ T cell expansion after birth.

CDR1 GEAIGNYY and CDR2 EKD come from the germline V gene. This CDR3 spans 20 amino acids. Trimming cost V 0 bases and J 1 base; bases outside gene matches: 7. Points on this clone: A much bigger clone sits one base away, suggesting this may be a read error.

TCRdb re-analyzed the reads via CATT. The sample includes 5,800 or so delta-chain clones, over 0.4% of them seen just once. Sequencing was done on a sample of blood. This rearrangement joins TRDV2 to TRDJ3; 11 positions agree with TRDD3. The sequence came from a child who was a newborn, infant or young child, either healthy, febrile or measles-vaccinated (not recorded which). The chain's CDR3 is CACDTVLGDIASWDTRQMFF. The CDR3 DNA sequence: TGTGCCTGTGACACCGTACTGGGGGATATCGCGTCCTGGGACACCCGACAGATGTTTTTC.